This T cell receptor (beta chain) emerged from a study of T cell changes during pregnancy in multiple sclerosis. TCRdb's table, derived via immunoSEQ multiplex PCR, lists solely in-frame clones and lacks some. Of about 81,000 clones listed, around 93% were seen once; the top ten hold around 1.4%. The germline CDR1 and CDR2 sequences are SGHTA and FQGNSA. The CDR3 runs to 14 residues. V was trimmed by 5 bases and J by 2 bases, leaving 13 bases between them. The clonotype was recovered from a female donor in good health, enrolled as a control in a pregnancy study. The V gene is TRBV7-2, the J gene TRBJ2-7; D remains ambiguous. The sample in question was peripheral blood, obtained in the third trimester of pregnancy. CDR3 sequence reads: CASSPGSLAYEQYF. CDR3 DNA: TGTGCCAGCAGCCCGGGTAGTCTGGCCTACGAGCAGTACTTC.